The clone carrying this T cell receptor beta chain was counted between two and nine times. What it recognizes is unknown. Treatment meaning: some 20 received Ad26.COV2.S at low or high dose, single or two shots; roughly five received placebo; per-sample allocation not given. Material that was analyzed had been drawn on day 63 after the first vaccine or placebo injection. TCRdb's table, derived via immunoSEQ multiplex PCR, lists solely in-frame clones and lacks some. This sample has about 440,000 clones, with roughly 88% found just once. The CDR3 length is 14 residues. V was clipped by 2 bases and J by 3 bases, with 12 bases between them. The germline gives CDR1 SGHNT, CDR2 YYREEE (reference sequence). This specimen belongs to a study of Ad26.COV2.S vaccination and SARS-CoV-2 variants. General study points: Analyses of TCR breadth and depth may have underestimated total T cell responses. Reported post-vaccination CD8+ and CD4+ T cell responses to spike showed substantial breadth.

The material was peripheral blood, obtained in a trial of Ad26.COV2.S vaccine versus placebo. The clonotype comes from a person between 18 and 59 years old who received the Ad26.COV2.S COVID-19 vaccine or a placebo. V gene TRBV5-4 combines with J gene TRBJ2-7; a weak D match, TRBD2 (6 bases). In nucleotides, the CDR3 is TGTGCCAGCAGCTTTGGCGGGACCCGCTACGAGCAGTACTTC. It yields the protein CASSFGGTRYEQYF.